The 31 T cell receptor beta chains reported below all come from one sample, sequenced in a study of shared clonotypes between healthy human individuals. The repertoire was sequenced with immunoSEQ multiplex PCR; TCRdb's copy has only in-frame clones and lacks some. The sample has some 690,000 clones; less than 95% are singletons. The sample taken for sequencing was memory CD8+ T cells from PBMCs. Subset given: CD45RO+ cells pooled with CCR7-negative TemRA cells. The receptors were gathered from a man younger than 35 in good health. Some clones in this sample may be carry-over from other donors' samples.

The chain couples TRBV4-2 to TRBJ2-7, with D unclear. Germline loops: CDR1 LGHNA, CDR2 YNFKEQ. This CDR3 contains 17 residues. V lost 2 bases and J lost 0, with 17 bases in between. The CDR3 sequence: CASSQSTDGPSSYEQYF. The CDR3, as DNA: TGTGCCAGCAGCCAAAGTACCGACGGACCAAGCTCCTACGAGCAGTACTTC.

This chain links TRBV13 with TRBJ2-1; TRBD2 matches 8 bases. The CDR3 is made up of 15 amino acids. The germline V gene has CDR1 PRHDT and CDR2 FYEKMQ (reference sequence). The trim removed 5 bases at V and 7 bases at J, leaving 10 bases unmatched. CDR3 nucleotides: TGTGCCAGCAGCCCCGATGATGGCGGGAGGAATGAGCAGTTCTTC. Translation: CASSPDDGGRNEQFF.

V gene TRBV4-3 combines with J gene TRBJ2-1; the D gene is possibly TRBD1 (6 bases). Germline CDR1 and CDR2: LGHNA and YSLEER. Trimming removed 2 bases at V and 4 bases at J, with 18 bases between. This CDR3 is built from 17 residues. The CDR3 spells CASSQIPGGMMYNEQFF. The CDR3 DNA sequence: TGCGCCAGCAGCCAAATTCCTGGGGGCATGATGTACAATGAGCAGTTCTTC.

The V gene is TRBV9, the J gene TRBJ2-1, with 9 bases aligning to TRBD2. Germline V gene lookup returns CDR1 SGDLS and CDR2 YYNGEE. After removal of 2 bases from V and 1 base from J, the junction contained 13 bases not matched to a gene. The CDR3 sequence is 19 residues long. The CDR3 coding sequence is TGTGCCAGCAGCGTGGGAGGACTAGCGCCATCCACTTCCTACAATGAGCAGTTCTTC. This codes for CASSVGGLAPSTSYNEQFF.

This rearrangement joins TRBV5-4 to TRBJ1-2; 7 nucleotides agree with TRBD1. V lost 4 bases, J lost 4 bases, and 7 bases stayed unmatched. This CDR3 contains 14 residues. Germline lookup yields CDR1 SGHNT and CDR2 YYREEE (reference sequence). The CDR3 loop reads CASSGRQGGYGYTF. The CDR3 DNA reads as TGTGCCAGCAGCGGCAGACAGGGAGGCTATGGCTACACCTTC. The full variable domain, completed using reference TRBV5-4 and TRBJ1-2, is ETGVTQSPTHLIKTRGQQVTLRCSSQSGHNTVSWYQQALGQGPQFIFQYYREEENGRGNFPPRFSGLQFPNYSSELNVNALELDDSALYLCASSGRQGGYGYTFGSGTRLTVV.

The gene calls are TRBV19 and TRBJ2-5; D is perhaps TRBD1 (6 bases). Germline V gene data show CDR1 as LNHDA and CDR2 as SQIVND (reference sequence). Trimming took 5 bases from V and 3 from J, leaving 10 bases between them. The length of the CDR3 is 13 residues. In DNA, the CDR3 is TGTGCCAGTAGTGAGGACAGCGAAGAGACCCAGTACTTC. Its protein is CASSEDSEETQYF.

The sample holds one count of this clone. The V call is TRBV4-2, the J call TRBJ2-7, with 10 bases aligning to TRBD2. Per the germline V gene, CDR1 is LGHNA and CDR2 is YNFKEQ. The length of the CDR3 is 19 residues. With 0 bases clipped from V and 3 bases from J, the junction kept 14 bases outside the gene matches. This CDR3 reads CASSQEVRPGLAGVYEQYF. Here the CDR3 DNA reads TGTGCCAGCAGCCAAGAAGTCCGCCCAGGGCTAGCGGGAGTCTACGAGCAGTACTTC.

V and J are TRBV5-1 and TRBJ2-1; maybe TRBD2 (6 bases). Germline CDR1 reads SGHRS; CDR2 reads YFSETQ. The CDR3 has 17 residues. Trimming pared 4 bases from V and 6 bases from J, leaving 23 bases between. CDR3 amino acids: CASSLNPGLTLANEQFF. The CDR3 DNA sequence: TGCGCCAGCAGCCTAAACCCGGGACTCACCTTGGCCAATGAGCAGTTCTTC.

The CDR3 DNA is TGTGCCAGCAGTTTCGGGCTAGCGGGACAGGGTGAGCAGTTCTTC. It translates to CASSFGLAGQGEQFF. The chain uses TRBV27 and TRBJ2-1; either TRBD1 or TRBD2 may supply D (9 bases each). The CDR3 spans 15 residues. Deletions cut 3 bases from V and 9 bases from J, with 18 bases between. CDR1 is MNHEY, CDR2 SMNVEV, per germline (reference sequence).

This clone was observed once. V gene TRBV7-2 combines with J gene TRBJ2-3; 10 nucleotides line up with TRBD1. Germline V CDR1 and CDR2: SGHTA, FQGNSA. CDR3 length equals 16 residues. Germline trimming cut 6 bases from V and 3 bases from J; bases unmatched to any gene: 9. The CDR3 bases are TGTGCCAGCAGGGATCGGGACAGGGGATGGACAGATACGCAGTATTTT. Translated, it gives CASRDRDRGWTDTQYF.

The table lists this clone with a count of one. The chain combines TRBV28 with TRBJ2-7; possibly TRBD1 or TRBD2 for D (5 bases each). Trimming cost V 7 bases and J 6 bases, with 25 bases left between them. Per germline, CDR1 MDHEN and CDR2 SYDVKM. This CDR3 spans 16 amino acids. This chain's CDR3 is CASIPDRGRKGSEQYF. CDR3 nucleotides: TGTGCCAGCATCCCGGATCGGGGCCGGAAGGGGTCCGAGCAGTACTTC.

This chain's CDR3 is CASSLSGETPLHF. The CDR3 nucleotides are TGTGCCAGCAGTTTATCGGGGGAGACCCCCCTCCACTTT. The V gene is TRBV28, the J gene TRBJ1-6; TRBD1 is a possible D gene (5 bases). The CDR3 totals 13 residues. The germline V gene encodes CDR1 MDHEN and CDR2 SYDVKM. With 1 base removed from V and 13 bases from J, the gap between germline ends came to 11 bases.

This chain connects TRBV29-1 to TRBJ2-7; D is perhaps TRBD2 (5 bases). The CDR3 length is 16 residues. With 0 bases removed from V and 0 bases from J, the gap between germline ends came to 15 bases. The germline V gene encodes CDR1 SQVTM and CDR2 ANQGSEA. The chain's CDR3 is CSVEDRGHDNSYEQYF. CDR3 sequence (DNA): TGCAGCGTTGAAGATCGGGGTCACGACAACTCCTACGAGCAGTACTTC.

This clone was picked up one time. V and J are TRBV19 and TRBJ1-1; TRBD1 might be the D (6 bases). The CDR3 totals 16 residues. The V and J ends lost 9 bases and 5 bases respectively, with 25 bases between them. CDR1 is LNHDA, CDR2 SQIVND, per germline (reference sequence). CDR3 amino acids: CASLDEGHPQGTEAFF. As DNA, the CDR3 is TGTGCCAGCCTGGATGAGGGACACCCACAAGGAACTGAAGCTTTCTTT.

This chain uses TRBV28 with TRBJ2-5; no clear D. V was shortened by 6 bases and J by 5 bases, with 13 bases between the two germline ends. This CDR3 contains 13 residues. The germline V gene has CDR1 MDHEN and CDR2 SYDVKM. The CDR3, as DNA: TGTGCCAGCAGCCTTCCTCCGTGGGAGACCCAGTACTTC. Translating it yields CASSLPPWETQYF.

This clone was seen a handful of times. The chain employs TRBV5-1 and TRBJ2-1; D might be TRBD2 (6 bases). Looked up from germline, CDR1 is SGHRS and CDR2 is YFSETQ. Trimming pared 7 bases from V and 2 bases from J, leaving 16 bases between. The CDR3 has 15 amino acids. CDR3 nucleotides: TGCGCCAGCCCGGCGGGACCCTATCCCTACAATGAGCAGTTCTTC. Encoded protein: CASPAGPYPYNEQFF.

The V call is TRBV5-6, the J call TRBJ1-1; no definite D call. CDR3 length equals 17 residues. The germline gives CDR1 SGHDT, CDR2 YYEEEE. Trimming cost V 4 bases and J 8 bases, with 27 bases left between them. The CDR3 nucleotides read TGTGCCAGCAGCCTAGAGGTGGCCAGCGCCCCAACTCGGGAAGCTTTCTTT. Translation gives CASSLEVASAPTREAFF.

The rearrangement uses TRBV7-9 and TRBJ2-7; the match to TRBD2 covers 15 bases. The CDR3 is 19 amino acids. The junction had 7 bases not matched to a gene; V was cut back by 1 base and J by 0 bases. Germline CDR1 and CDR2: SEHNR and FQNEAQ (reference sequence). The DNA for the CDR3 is TGTGCCAGCAGCTTAGACGGAGGGACTAGCGGGAGGTTCTCCTACGAGCAGTACTTC. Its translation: CASSLDGGTSGRFSYEQYF.

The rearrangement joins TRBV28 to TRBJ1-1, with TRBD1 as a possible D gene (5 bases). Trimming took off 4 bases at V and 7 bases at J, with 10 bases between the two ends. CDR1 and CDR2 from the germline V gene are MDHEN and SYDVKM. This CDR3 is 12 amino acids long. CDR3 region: CASSSGTIEAFF. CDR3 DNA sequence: TGTGCCAGCAGTTCCGGGACGATTGAAGCTTTCTTT.

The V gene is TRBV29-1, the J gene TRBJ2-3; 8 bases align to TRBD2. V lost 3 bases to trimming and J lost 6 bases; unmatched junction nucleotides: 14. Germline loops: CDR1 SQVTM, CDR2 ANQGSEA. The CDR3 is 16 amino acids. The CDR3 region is CSVDLLEAGGWDTQYF. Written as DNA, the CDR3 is TGCAGCGTTGATCTCCTGGAGGCGGGAGGATGGGATACGCAGTATTTT.

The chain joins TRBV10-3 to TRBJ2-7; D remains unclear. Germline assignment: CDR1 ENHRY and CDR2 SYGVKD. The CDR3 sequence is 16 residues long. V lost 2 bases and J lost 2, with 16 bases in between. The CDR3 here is CAISELSITRTYEQYF. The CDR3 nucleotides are TGTGCCATCAGTGAGCTTTCCATCACCAGAACCTACGAGCAGTACTTC.

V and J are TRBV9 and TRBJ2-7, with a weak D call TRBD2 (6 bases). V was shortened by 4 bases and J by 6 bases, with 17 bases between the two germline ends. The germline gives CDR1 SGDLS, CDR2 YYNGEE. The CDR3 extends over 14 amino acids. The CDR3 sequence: CASSPAGLGGEQYF. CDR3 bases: TGTGCCAGCAGCCCGGCCGGCCTCGGGGGCGAGCAGTACTTC. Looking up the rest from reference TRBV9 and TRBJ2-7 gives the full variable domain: DSGVTQTPKHLITATGQRVTLRCSPRSGDLSVYWYQQSLDQGLQFLIQYYNGEERAKGNILERFSAQQFPDLHSELNLSSLELGDSALYFCASSPAGLGGEQYFGPGTRLTVT.

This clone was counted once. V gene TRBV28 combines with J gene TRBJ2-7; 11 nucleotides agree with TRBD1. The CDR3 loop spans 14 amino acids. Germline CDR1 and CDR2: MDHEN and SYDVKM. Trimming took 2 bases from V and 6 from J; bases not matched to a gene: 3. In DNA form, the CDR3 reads TGTGCCAGCAGTTTAGCGGGACAGGGGGGCGAGCAGTACTTC. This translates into CASSLAGQGGEQYF.

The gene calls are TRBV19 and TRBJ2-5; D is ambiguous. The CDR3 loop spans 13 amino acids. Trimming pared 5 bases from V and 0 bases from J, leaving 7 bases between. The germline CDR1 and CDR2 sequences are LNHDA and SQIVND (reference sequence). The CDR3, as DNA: TGTGCCAGTAGTGAGTACAACCAAGAGACCCAGTACTTC. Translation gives CASSEYNQETQYF.

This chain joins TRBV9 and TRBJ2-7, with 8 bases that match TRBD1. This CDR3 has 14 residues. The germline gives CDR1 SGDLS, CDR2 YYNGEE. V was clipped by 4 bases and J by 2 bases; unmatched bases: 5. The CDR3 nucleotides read TGTGCCAGCAGCACGCGGACAGGGCCCTACGAGCAGTACTTC. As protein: CASSTRTGPYEQYF.

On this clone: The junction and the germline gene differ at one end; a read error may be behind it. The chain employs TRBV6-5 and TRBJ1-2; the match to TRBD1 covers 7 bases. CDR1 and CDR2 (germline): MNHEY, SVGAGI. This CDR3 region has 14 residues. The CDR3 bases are TGTGCCAGCAGGAAACAGGGGACTAACTATGACTACACCTTC. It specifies CASRKQGTNYDYTF.

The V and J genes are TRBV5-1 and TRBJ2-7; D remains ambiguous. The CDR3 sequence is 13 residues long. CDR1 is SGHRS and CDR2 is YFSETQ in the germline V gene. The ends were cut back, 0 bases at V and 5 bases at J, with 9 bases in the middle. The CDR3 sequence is CASSLAKWHEQYF. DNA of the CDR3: TGCGCCAGCAGCTTGGCGAAGTGGCACGAGCAGTACTTC.

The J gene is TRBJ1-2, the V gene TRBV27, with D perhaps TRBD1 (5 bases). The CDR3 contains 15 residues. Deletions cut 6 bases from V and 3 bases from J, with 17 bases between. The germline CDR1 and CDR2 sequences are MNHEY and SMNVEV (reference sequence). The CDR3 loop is CASRTQPRGDYGYTF. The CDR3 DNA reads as TGTGCCAGCAGGACCCAGCCCCGGGGCGACTATGGCTACACCTTC.

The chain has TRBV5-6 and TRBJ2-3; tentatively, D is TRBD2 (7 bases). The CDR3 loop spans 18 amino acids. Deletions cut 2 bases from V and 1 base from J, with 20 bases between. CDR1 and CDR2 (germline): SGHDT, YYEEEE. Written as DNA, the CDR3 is TGTGCCAGCAGCTTTTGGCGGGAGAGGGGGGGTCGCACAGATACGCAGTATTTT. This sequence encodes CASSFWRERGGRTDTQYF.

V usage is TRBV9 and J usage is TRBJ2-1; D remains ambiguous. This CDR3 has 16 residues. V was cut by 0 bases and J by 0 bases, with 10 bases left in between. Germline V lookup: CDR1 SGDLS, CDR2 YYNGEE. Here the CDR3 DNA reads TGTGCCAGCAGCGTAGCCAGATACAGCTCCTACAATGAGCAGTTCTTC. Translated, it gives CASSVARYSSYNEQFF.

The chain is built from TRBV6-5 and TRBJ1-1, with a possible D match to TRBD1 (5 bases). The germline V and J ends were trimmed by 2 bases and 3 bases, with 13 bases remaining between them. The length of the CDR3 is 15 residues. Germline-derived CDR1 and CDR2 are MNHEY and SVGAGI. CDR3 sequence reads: CASSYRPGADTEAFF. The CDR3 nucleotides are TGTGCCAGCAGTTACCGCCCCGGGGCGGACACTGAAGCTTTCTTT.